Sequencing of this T cell receptor (beta chain) was carried out in a study of shared clonotypes between healthy human individuals. CD45RO-negative, CCR7-selected cells formed the naive CD8 fraction, which excluded terminally differentiated effector memory CD45RA+ cells. In the case of this clone: The antigen is unknown.

Trimming left V 5 bases short and J 3 bases short, with 17 bases between. The CDR3 is 15 amino acids. In germline, CDR1 is SGHTA, CDR2 FQGTGA. Every subset had its genomic DNA shared out evenly among several immunoSEQ plates. Clones were sequenced by immunoSEQ multiplex PCR, and TCRdb holds only the in-frame ones, with some missing. The data hold roughly 2.1 million clones, with 90% to 95% observed a single time. Overall study results and limits: Naive subsets usually exceeded memory subsets in estimated richness. Sharing of clonotypes among donors was expected to vary with sequencing depth.

This TCR derives from a man aged 18 to 29 in good health. Some clones in this sample may be carry-over from other donors' samples. The sample was naive CD8+ T cells from PBMCs. The rearrangement joins TRBV7-3 to TRBJ2-7, with D uncertain. CDR3 nucleotide sequence: TGTGCCAGCAGCCCCGACTCAACCTCTGGCTACGAGCAGTACTTC. Translation: CASSPDSTSGYEQYF. Looking up the rest from reference TRBV7-3 and TRBJ2-7 gives the full variable domain: GAGVSQTPSNKVTEKGKYVELRCDPISGHTALYWYRQSLGQGPEFLIYFQGTGAADDSGLPNDRFFAVRPEGSVSTLKIQRTERGDSAVYLCASSPDSTSGYEQYFGPGTRLTVT.